This TCR beta chain was sequenced for a study of cytomegalovirus exposure and HLA in healthy donors. Study-wide results and limits: Accurate predictions that matched the HLA-A and HLA-B alleles of most subjects were reportedly made from TCR beta sequences.

The primer mix had 60 Vbeta and 13 Jbeta primers. Assay used: immunoSEQ multiplex PCR; TCRdb lists only in-frame clones, some missing. This sample yields under 150,000 clones, of which roughly 83% are seen a single time; 4% to 5% belongs to the top ten. The germline gives CDR1 LNHNV, CDR2 YYDKDF (reference sequence). This CDR3 has 14 residues. As for this clone: Its target is not known. Mismatch with germline at one junction end may stem from a read error.

Sequencing used PBMCs. The origin of this receptor is a middle-aged man in good health and CMV-seropositive. This sequence joins TRBV15 and TRBJ2-3, with TRBD1 as a possible D gene (5 bases). CDR3 in amino acids: CATSRVKGSDTQYF. CDR3 in DNA: TGTGCCACCAGCAGAGTGAAGGGGTCAGATACGCAATATTTT. The whole variable domain, remainder taken from reference TRBV15 and TRBJ2-3, is DAMVIQNPRYQVTQFGKPVTLSCSQTLNHNVMYWYQQKSSQAPKLLFHYYDKDFNNEADTPDNFQSRRPNTSFCFLDIRSPGLGDTAMYLCATSRVKGSDTQYFGPGTRLTVL.